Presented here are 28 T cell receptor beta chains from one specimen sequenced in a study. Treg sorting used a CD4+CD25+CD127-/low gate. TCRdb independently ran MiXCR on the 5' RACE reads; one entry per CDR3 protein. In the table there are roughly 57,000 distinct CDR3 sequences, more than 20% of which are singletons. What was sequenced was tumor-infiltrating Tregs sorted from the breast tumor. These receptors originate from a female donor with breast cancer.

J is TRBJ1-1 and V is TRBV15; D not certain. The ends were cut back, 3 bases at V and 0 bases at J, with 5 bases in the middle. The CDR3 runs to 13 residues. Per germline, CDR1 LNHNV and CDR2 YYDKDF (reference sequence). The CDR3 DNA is TGTGCCACCAGCAGCCTGATGAACACTGAAGCTTTCTTT. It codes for CATSSLMNTEAFF.

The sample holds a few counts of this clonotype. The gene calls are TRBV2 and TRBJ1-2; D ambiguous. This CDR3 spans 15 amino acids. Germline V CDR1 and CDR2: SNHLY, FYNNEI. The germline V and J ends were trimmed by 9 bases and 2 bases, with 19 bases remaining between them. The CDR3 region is CARLQAIGSNYGYTF. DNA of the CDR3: TGTGCCAGACTGCAAGCGATTGGGTCAAACTATGGCTACACCTTC.

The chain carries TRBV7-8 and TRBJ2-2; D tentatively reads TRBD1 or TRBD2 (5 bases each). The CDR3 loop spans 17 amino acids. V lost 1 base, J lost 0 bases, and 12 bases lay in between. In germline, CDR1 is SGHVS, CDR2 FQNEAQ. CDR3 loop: CASSLGRGGANTGELFF. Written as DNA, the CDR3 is TGTGCCAGCAGCTTAGGTCGGGGCGGAGCGAACACCGGGGAGCTGTTTTTT. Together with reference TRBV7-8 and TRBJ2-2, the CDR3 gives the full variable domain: GAGVSQSPRYKVAKRGQDVALRCDPISGHVSLFWYQQALGQGPEFLTYFQNEAQLDKSGLPSDRFFAERPEGSVSTLKIQRTQQEDSAVYLCASSLGRGGANTGELFFGEGSRLTVL.

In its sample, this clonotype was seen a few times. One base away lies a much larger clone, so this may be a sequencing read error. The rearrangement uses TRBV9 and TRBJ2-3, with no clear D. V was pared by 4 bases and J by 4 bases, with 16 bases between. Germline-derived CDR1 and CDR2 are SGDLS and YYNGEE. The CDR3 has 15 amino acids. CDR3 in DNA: TGTGCCAGCAGCCTAGAAGGTGCACCCGCAGATACGCAGTATTTT. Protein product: CASSLEGAPADTQYF.

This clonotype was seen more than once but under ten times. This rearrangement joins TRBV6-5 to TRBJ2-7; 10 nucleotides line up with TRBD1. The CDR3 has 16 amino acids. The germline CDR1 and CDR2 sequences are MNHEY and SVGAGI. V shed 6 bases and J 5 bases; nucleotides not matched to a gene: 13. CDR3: CASSMVLTGGRNEQYF. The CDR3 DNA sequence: TGTGCCAGCAGCATGGTACTGACAGGGGGCAGAAACGAGCAGTACTTC.

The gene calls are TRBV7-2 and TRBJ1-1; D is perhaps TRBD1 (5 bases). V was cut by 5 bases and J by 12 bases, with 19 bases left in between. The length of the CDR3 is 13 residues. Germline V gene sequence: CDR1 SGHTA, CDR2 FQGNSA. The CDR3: CASSLDRAPPSFF. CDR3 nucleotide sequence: TGTGCCAGCAGCCTCGACAGAGCCCCACCATCTTTCTTT. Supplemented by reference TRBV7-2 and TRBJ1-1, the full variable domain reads GAGVSQSPSNKVTEKGKDVELRCDPISGHTALYWYRQSLGQGLEFLIYFQGNSAPDKSGLPSDRFSAERTGGSVSTLTIQRTQQEDSAVYLCASSLDRAPPSFFGQGTRLTVV.

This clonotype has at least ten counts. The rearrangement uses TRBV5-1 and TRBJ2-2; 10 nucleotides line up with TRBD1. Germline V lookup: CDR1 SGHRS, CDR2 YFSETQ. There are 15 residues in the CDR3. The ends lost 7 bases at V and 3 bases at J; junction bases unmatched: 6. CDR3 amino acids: CASGGQGGYTGELFF. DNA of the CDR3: TGCGCCAGCGGCGGACAGGGGGGCTACACCGGGGAGCTGTTTTTT.

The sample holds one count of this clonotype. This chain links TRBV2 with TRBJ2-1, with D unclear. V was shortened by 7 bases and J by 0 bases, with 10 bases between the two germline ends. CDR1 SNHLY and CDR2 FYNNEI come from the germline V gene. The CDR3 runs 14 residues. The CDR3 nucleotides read TGTGCCAGCAAACCGGCTAGCTCCTACAATGAGCAGTTCTTC. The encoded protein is CASKPASSYNEQFF.

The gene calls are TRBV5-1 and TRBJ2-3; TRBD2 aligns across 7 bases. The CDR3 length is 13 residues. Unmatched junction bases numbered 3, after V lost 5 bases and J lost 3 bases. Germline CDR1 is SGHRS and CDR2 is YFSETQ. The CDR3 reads CASRAGLTDTQYF. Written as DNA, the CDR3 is TGCGCCAGCAGAGCGGGACTTACAGATACGCAGTATTTT.

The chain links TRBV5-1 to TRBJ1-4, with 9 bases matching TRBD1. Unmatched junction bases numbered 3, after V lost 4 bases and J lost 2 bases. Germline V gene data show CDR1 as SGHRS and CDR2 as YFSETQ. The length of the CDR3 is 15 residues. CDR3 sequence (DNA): TGCGCCAGCAGCCCGACAGGGGGTACTAATGAAAAACTGTTTTTT. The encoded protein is CASSPTGGTNEKLFF.

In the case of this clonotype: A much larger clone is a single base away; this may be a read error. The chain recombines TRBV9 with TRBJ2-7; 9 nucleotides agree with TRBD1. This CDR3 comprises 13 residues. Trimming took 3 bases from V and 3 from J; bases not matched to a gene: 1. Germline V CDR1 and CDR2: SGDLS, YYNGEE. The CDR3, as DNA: TGTGCCAGCAGCGGACAGGGGGTCTACGAGCAGTACTTC. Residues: CASSGQGVYEQYF.

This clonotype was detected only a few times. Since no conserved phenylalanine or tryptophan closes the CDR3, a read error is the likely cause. The CDR3 sequence: CSVSDRGLGEAFV. The CDR3 bases are TGCAGCGTTTCGGACAGGGGGCTAGGTGAAGCTTTCGTT. The rearrangement uses TRBV29-1 and TRBJ1-1, with 11 nucleotides matching TRBD1. Germline values: CDR1 SQVTM, CDR2 ANQGSEA. CDR3 length equals 13 residues. V lost 5 bases and J lost 7; bases outside the gene matches: 6.

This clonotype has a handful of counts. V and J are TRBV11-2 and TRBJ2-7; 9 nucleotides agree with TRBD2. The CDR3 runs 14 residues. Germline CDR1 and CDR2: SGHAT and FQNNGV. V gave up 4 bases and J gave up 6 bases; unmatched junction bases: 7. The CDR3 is CASSSAGGACEQYF. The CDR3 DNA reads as TGTGCCAGCAGCTCAGCGGGAGGTGCCTGCGAGCAGTACTTC.

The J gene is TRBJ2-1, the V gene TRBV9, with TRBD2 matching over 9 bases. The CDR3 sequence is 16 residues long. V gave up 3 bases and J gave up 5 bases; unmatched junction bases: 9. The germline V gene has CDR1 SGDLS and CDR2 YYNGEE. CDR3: CASSAYGAGGHNEQFF. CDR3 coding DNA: TGTGCCAGCAGCGCCTACGGAGCGGGAGGCCACAATGAGCAGTTCTTC.

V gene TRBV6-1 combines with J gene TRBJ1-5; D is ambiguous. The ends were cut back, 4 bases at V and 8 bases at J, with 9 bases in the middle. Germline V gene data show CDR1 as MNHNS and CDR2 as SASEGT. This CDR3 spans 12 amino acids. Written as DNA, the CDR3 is TGTGCCAGCAGTGGAGCGGCCAAGCCCCAGCATTTT. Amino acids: CASSGAAKPQHF.

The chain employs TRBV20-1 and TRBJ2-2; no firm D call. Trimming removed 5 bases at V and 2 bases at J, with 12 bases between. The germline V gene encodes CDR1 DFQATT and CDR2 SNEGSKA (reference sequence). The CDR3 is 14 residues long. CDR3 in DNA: TGCAGTGCTCGAAATCCACACAACACCGGGGAGCTGTTTTTT. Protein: CSARNPHNTGELFF.

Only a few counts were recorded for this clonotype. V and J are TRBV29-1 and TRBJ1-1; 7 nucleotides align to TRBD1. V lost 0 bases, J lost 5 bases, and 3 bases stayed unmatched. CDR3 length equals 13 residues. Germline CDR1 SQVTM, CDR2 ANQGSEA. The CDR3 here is CSVEEDRATEAFF. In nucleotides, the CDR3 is TGCAGCGTTGAAGAAGACAGGGCTACTGAAGCTTTCTTT.

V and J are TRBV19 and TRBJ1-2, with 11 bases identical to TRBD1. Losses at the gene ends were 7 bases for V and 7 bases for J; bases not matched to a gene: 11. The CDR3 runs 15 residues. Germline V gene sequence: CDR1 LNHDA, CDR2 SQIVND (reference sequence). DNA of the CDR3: TGTGCCAGTAAAGGTTCTGGACAGGGGGCAGGTGGCTACACCTTC. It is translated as CASKGSGQGAGGYTF.

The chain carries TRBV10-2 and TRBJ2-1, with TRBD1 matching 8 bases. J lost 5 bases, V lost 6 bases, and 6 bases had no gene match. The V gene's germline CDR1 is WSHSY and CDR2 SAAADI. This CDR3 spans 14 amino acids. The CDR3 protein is CASRGRQGNNEQFF. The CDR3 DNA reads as TGCGCCAGCAGAGGCAGACAGGGGAACAATGAGCAGTTCTTC.

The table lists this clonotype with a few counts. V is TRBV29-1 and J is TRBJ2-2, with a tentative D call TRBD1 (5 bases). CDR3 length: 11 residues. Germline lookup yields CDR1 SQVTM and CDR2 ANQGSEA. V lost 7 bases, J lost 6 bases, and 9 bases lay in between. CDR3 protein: CSGKGSGELFF. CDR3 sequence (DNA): TGCAGCGGGAAGGGGTCCGGGGAGCTGTTTTTT.

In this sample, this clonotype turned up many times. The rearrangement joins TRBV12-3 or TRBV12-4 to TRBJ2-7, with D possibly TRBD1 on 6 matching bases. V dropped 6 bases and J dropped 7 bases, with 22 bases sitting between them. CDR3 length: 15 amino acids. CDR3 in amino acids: CASSESGQGPWEQYF. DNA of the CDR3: TGTGCCAGCAGCGAATCGGGACAAGGGCCGTGGGAGCAGTACTTC.

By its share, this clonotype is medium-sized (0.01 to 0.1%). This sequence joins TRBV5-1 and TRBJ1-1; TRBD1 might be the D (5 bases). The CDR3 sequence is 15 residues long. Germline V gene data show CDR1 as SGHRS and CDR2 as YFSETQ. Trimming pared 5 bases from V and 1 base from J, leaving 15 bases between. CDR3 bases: TGCGCCAGCAGGCCCTCCGGGACGCCGAACACTGAAGCTTTCTTT. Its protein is CASRPSGTPNTEAFF.

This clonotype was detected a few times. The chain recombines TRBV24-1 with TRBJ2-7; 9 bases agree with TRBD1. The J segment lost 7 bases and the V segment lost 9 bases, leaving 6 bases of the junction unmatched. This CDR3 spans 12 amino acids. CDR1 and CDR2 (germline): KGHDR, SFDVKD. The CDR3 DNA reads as TGTGCCACCGGGGGACAGGGAGGAGAGCAGTACTTC. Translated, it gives CATGGQGGEQYF.

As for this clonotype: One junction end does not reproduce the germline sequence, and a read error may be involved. In DNA, the CDR3 is TGTGCCAGCAGTTACTCCCATAATTCACCCCTCCACTTT. Residues: CASSYSHNSPLHF. V usage is TRBV6-5 and J usage is TRBJ1-6; D gene uncertain. The V gene's germline CDR1 is MNHEY and CDR2 SVGAGI. The CDR3 runs 13 residues.

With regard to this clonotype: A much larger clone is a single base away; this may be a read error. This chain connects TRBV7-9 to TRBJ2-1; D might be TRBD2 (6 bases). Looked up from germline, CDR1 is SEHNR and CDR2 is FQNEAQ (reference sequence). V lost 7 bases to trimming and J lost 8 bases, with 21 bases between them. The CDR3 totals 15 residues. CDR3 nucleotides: TGTGCCAGCACCCGGGGGTGGGACGCCAGTTATGAGCAGTTCTTC. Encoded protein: CASTRGWDASYEQFF. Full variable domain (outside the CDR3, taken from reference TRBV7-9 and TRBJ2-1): DTGVSQNPRHKITKRGQNVTFRCDPISEHNRLYWYRQTLGQGPEFLTYFQNEAQLEKSRLLSDRFSAERPKGSFSTLEIQRTEQGDSAMYLCASTRGWDASYEQFFGPGTRLTVL.

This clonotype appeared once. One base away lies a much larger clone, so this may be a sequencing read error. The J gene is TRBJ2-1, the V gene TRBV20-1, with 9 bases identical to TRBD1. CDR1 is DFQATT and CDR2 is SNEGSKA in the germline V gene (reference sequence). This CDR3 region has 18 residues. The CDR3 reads CSAGEPPGTGHSHNEQFF. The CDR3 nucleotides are TGCAGTGCCGGAGAACCTCCCGGGACAGGGCACTCCCACAATGAGCAGTTCTTC.

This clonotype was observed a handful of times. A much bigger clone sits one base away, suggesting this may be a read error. CDR3 sequence reads: CASSVDATPGQGDYGYTF. DNA of the CDR3: TGTGCCAGCAGCGTCGACGCAACACCGGGACAGGGGGACTATGGCTACACCTTC. The V and J genes are TRBV9 and TRBJ1-2, with 11 bases matching TRBD1. The CDR3 loop spans 18 amino acids. The V gene's germline CDR1 is SGDLS and CDR2 YYNGEE. Trimming removed 2 bases from V and 3 bases from J; junction bases left unmatched: 12.

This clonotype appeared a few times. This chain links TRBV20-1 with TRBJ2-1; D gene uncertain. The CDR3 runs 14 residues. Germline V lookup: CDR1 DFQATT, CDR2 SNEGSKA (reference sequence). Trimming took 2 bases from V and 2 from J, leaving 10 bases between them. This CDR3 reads CSARRYGPYNEQFF. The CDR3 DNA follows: TGCAGTGCTAGAAGGTACGGACCCTACAATGAGCAGTTCTTC.